Below are 20 T cell receptor beta chains sequenced from a single sample in a study of Graves' ophthalmopathy and Graves' hyperthyroidism. As the template, RNA transcripts were used to amplify TCR beta CDR3 regions. RT-PCR in the first round used HTBI primers; a second-round multiplex PCR followed. MiXCR, applied by TCRdb to the multiplex PCR reads, yields one record per CDR3 protein. The data hold 150,000 to 200,000 distinct CDR3 sequences, with more than 30% observed a single time. What was sequenced was peripheral blood. The receptors come from a woman aged 40 to 50 with Graves' ophthalmopathy.

In this sample, this clonotype turned up many times. This sequence joins TRBV6-1 and TRBJ2-7; no clear D. Germline CDR1 MNHNS, CDR2 SASEGT. CDR3 length: 16 residues. Trimming removed 9 bases at V and 1 base at J, with 22 bases between. The CDR3 sequence is CASPGGLPYQSYEQYF. Here the CDR3 DNA reads TGTGCCAGTCCGGGTGGCCTTCCCTATCAGTCCTACGAGCAGTACTTC.

This clonotype has a single count. The rearrangement joins TRBV6-1 to TRBJ1-2; 10 nucleotides match TRBD1. Germline V gene lookup returns CDR1 MNHNS and CDR2 SASEGT. There are 16 residues in the CDR3. Trimming took 6 bases from V and 4 from J; bases not matched to a gene: 11. The CDR3 reads CASRPGQGFGGYGYTF. In DNA, the CDR3 is TGTGCCAGCAGGCCGGGACAGGGGTTCGGAGGCTATGGCTACACCTTC.

Many counts were recorded for this clonotype. This chain uses TRBV28 with TRBJ1-2; D might be TRBD1 (5 bases). Germline CDR1 MDHEN, CDR2 SYDVKM. This CDR3 is 13 amino acids long. V lost 5 bases to trimming and J lost 5 bases, with 12 bases between them. The CDR3 sequence: CASSQGLGYGYTF. CDR3 bases: TGTGCCAGCAGTCAGGGATTGGGGTATGGCTACACCTTC.

The gene calls are TRBV7-8 and TRBJ2-7, with 8 bases fitting TRBD1. The germline gives CDR1 SGHVS, CDR2 FQNEAQ. V was pared by 8 bases and J by 4 bases, with 19 bases of the junction left unmatched. This CDR3 spans 17 amino acids. The CDR3 nucleotides read TGTGCCAGCGCCCCGACTTCCAATAACAGGGGGAGATACGAGCAGTACTTC. Protein product: CASAPTSNNRGRYEQYF. Full variable domain (rest looked up from reference TRBV7-8 and TRBJ2-7): GAGVSQSPRYKVAKRGQDVALRCDPISGHVSLFWYQQALGQGPEFLTYFQNEAQLDKSGLPSDRFFAERPEGSVSTLKIQRTQQEDSAVYLCASAPTSNNRGRYEQYFGPGTRLTVT.

This chain joins TRBV12-3 or TRBV12-4 and TRBJ1-5; D possibly corresponds to TRBD1 (6 bases). This CDR3 comprises 16 residues. V shed 6 bases and J shed 3 bases, with 18 bases lying between them. CDR3 coding DNA: TGTGCCAGCAGCACTCTCTTAGGGGGGAACAATCAGCCCCAGCATTTT. This translates into CASSTLLGGNNQPQHF.

V and J are TRBV5-1 and TRBJ1-1; D is unresolved. The length of the CDR3 is 14 residues. Per germline, CDR1 SGHRS and CDR2 YFSETQ. Trimming removed 5 bases at V and 4 bases at J, with 15 bases between. CDR3 nucleotide sequence: TGCGCCAGCAGACCAGACTCACCGGGCACTGAAGCTTTCTTT. Protein product: CASRPDSPGTEAFF. Drawing the rest from reference TRBV5-1 and TRBJ1-1, the complete variable domain is KAGVTQTPRYLIKTRGQQVTLSCSPISGHRSVSWYQQTPGQGLQFLFEYFSETQRNKGNFPGRFSGRQFSNSRSEMNVSTLELGDSALYLCASRPDSPGTEAFFGQGTRLTVV.

There are many counts of this clonotype. The V and J genes are TRBV6-2 or TRBV6-3 and TRBJ1-6; TRBD1 matches at 8 bases. CDR1 and CDR2 (germline): MNHEY, SVGEGT. V lost 0 bases to trimming and J lost 7 bases; unmatched junction nucleotides: 8. CDR3 size: 17 residues. CDR3 in amino acids: CASSYSPPDRVNSPLHF. CDR3 DNA sequence: TGTGCCAGCAGTTACTCTCCCCCGGACAGGGTCAATTCACCCCTCCACTTT.

This clonotype appeared a single time. The chain links TRBV5-1 to TRBJ2-5; 7 bases are shared with TRBD1. CDR1 SGHRS and CDR2 YFSETQ come from the germline V gene. CDR3 size: 11 residues. Trimming removed 4 bases from V and 10 bases from J; junction bases left unmatched: 4. The CDR3: CASSVGQFQYF. In DNA form, the CDR3 reads TGCGCCAGCAGCGTGGGACAGTTCCAGTACTTC.

The chain is built from TRBV6-1 and TRBJ2-6; D is unresolved. Trimming pared 5 bases from V and 3 bases from J, leaving 8 bases between. The CDR3 totals 14 residues. Germline lookup yields CDR1 MNHNS and CDR2 SASEGT. Written as DNA, the CDR3 is TGTGCCAGCAGTACCCCTTTTGGGGCCAACGTCCTGACTTTC. Its translation: CASSTPFGANVLTF.

This clonotype has just a few counts. CDR3 residues: CASSSTGLLYSPLHF. The DNA for the CDR3 is TGTGCCAGCAGTTCTACAGGCTTATTGTATTCACCCCTCCACTTT. The chain employs TRBV28 and TRBJ1-6; D possibly corresponds to TRBD1 (5 bases). The germline V gene encodes CDR1 MDHEN and CDR2 SYDVKM. V was pared by 4 bases and J by 8 bases, with 15 bases between. CDR3 length: 15 amino acids. The full variable domain, with the rest looked up from reference TRBV28 and TRBJ1-6, is DVKVTQSSRYLVKRTGEKVFLECVQDMDHENMFWYRQDPGLGLRLIYFSYDVKMKEKGDIPEGYSVSREKKERFSLILESASTNQTSMYLCASSSTGLLYSPLHFGNGTRLTVT.

This clonotype occurred many times. The chain recombines TRBV12-5 with TRBJ2-7; 16 bases map to TRBD2. V was clipped by 4 bases and J by 5 bases; unmatched bases: 14. The CDR3 covers 19 residues. Germline assignment: CDR1 LGHNT and CDR2 FRNRAP. CDR3 residues: CASGSSSGTSGRARHEQYF. The CDR3 DNA sequence: TGTGCTAGTGGTTCTTCATCTGGGACTAGCGGGAGGGCCCGCCACGAGCAGTACTTC.

The chain recombines TRBV6-1 with TRBJ1-2; tentative D call: TRBD1 (5 bases). With 8 bases removed from V and 4 bases from J, the gap between germline ends came to 11 bases. The germline V gene has CDR1 MNHNS and CDR2 SASEGT. The CDR3 runs 12 residues. The DNA of the CDR3 is TGTGCCAGCGGGGACGGCGGCTATGGCTACACCTTC. It yields the protein CASGDGGYGYTF.

This clonotype came up many times. This chain links TRBV7-3 with TRBJ2-5, with 8 bases lining up with TRBD1. The V gene's germline CDR1 is SGHTA and CDR2 FQGTGA. Trimming at V came to 4 bases and at J to 4 bases, leaving 2 bases not matched to a gene. The CDR3 is 13 amino acids. Here the CDR3 DNA reads TGTGCCAGCAGCTGGCAGGGGGCAGAGACCCAGTACTTC. This encodes CASSWQGAETQYF.

V and J are TRBV20-1 and TRBJ2-7; 9 bases line up with TRBD1. The CDR3 is made up of 14 amino acids. Germline lookup yields CDR1 DFQATT and CDR2 SNEGSKA (reference sequence). The ends lost 5 bases at V and 7 bases at J; junction bases unmatched: 12. The CDR3 region is CSAPRGTGLREQYF. The CDR3 DNA is TGCAGTGCTCCAAGGGGGACAGGGCTCAGGGAGCAGTACTTC.

At least ten counts were recorded for this clonotype. V usage is TRBV2 and J usage is TRBJ1-2, with a tentative D call TRBD1 (5 bases). CDR1 is SNHLY, CDR2 FYNNEI, per germline. Trimming removed 4 bases from V and 4 bases from J, with 16 bases in between. The CDR3 consists of 15 residues. Written as DNA, the CDR3 is TGTGCCAGCAGTGTGCAGGGAACCACTAGCTATGGCTACACCTTC. Its translation is CASSVQGTTSYGYTF. Complete variable domain (other parts from reference TRBV2 and TRBJ1-2): EPEVTQTPSHQVTQMGQEVILRCVPISNHLYFYWYRQILGQKVEFLVSFYNNEISEKSEIFDDQFSVERPDGSNFTLKIRSTKLEDSAMYFCASSVQGTTSYGYTFGSGTRLTVV.

There are many counts of this clonotype. The chain joins TRBV11-3 to TRBJ1-1; 8 bases are shared with TRBD1. The CDR3 consists of 14 residues. Germline V gives CDR1 SGHNT, CDR2 YENEEA. Trimming cost V 5 bases and J 2 bases; bases outside gene matches: 4. The CDR3 protein is CASSHQGANTEAFF. CDR3 DNA: TGTGCCAGCAGCCACCAGGGGGCAAACACTGAAGCTTTCTTT.

The V gene is TRBV6-1, the J gene TRBJ1-2, with 10 bases that match TRBD1. CDR1 and CDR2 (germline): MNHNS, SASEGT. With V trimmed by 6 bases and J by 6 bases, 10 bases remained unmatched. The CDR3 runs 15 residues. CDR3 sequence: CASSSPSTGGNGYTF. CDR3 sequence (DNA): TGTGCCAGCAGCTCCCCTTCGACAGGGGGCAATGGCTACACCTTC.

The chain uses TRBV7-2 and TRBJ2-7, with D perhaps being TRBD1 or TRBD2 (5 bases each). Germline V lookup: CDR1 SGHTA, CDR2 FQGNSA. V lost 3 bases to trimming and J lost 2 bases, with 11 bases between them. The CDR3 has 14 residues. The CDR3 loop is CASSFEGRPYEQYF. The CDR3 DNA reads as TGTGCCAGCAGCTTCGAGGGACGGCCCTACGAGCAGTACTTC.

This clonotype has ten or more counts. The chain carries TRBV7-9 and TRBJ2-5; D is uncertain. The CDR3 has 15 amino acids. V was clipped by 6 bases and J by 1 base, with 15 bases between them. CDR1 is SEHNR and CDR2 is FQNEAQ in the germline V gene (reference sequence). Here the CDR3 reads CASRGRGRPQETQYF. In nucleotides, the CDR3 is TGTGCCAGCAGGGGCCGAGGACGGCCCCAAGAGACCCAGTACTTC.

The rearrangement joins TRBV7-2 to TRBJ1-1; 7 bases match TRBD1. Germline trimming cut 5 bases from V and 4 bases from J; bases unmatched to any gene: 7. Germline CDR1 reads SGHTA; CDR2 reads FQGNSA. CDR3 length: 14 residues. The CDR3 region has the DNA TGTGCCAGCAGCCCAGACAGGGCGGTCACTGAAGCTTTCTTT. The encoded protein is CASSPDRAVTEAFF. The whole variable domain, filled in from reference TRBV7-2 and TRBJ1-1, reads GAGVSQSPSNKVTEKGKDVELRCDPISGHTALYWYRQSLGQGLEFLIYFQGNSAPDKSGLPSDRFSAERTGGSVSTLTIQRTQQEDSAVYLCASSPDRAVTEAFFGQGTRLTVV.